This TCR beta chain was identified in a study of vaccination and CD4 T cells after COVID-19. Looking at the study overall: Recovered patients in the cohort numbered six men and four women, two of them Hispanic. Study-level results: For convalescent patients, 304 of the 307 vaccine-specific clones analyzed were classified as spike mono-reactive.

Trimming removed 5 bases from V and 0 bases from J, with 11 bases in between. This CDR3 comprises 15 residues. Per germline, CDR1 MDHEN and CDR2 SYDVKM. Each CDR3 protein gets one entry after TCRdb re-called the PCR reads with MiXCR. Found here are 30,000 to 40,000 distinct CDR3 sequences, 35% to 45% of them singletons; the top ten hold 4.5% to 7%. Regarding this clonotype: Its antigen remains unidentified.

The time point is: late sampling 161 to 241 days after vaccination in a few convalescent patients. Sequencing was performed on CD4+ T cells from blood, taken about 7 months after SARS-CoV-2 vaccination. The chain employs TRBV28 and TRBJ1-3, with a tentative D call TRBD1 (6 bases). The TCR was taken from a human donor who had recovered from COVID-19. Written as DNA, the CDR3 is TGTGCCAGCAGTCGGGACATCAACTCTGGAAACACCATATATTTT. It codes for CASSRDINSGNTIYF.